The following is a TCR beta chain sequence with its context. Its target is unknown. V was shortened by 0 bases and J by 3 bases, with 15 bases between the two germline ends. Germline assignment: CDR1 MGHRA and CDR2 YSYEKL. CDR3 size: 17 residues. This sample was included in a study of response to subunit inactivated influenza vaccine. General observations from the study: Each seasonal flu vaccination may recruit only limited new T cells, authors suggested.

MiXCR, run by TCRdb on the RT-PCR reads, gives a single entry per CDR3 protein. Among roughly 500,000 distinct CDR3 sequences listed, 15% to 20% were seen once. The clonotype was recovered from a man aged 50-75 years who received an inactivated influenza vaccine. Source: CD4+ T cells sorted from PBMCs, taken roughly 24 months after vaccination. This sequence joins TRBV4-1 and TRBJ2-4; D is uncertain. The CDR3 nucleotides are TGCGCCAGCAGCCAAGACTACGACCCCATGGGCAAAAACATTCAGTACTTC. The encoded protein is CASSQDYDPMGKNIQYF.